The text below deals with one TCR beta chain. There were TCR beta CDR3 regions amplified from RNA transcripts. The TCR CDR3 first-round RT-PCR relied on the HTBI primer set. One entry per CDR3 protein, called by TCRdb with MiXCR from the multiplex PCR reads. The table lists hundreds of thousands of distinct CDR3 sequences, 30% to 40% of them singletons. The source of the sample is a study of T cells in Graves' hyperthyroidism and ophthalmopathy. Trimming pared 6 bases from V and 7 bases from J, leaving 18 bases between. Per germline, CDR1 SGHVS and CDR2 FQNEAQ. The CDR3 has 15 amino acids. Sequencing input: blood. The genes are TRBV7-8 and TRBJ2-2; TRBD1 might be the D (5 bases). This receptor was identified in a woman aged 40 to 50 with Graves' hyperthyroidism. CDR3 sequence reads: CASSPGSGLDGELFF. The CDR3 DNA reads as TGTGCCAGCAGTCCCGGGTCAGGGTTGGACGGGGAGCTGTTTTTT.